This section outlines one T cell receptor beta chain sequence together with its context. Its matching antigen is unknown. The data were obtained in a study of response to subunit inactivated influenza vaccine. Study outcomes and limitations: Researchers suggested that each seasonal influenza vaccination recruits few new T cells.

The CDR3 sequence is 11 residues long. V dropped 3 bases and J dropped 10 bases, with 12 bases sitting between them. Germline V gene data show CDR1 as SQVTM and CDR2 as ANQGSEA. TCRdb fed the RT-PCR reads into MiXCR, producing one record per CDR3 protein. The sample includes under 550,000 distinct CDR3 sequences, 7.2% of them seen just once. Material: PBMCs from blood, obtained 23 to 25 months after vaccination. The rearrangement joins TRBV29-1 to TRBJ1-1; no clear D gene. The sequence derives from a man in his fifties or sixties who received an inactivated influenza vaccine. CDR3 coding DNA: TGCAGCGTTGATGTGGGATGGGTAGCTTTCTTT. It specifies CSVDVGWVAFF.